This T cell receptor (beta chain) was retrieved from a study of CXCR3-negative and CXCR3-positive naive CD8 T cells. Findings of the study overall: When CXCR3-positive naive cells were set against CXCR3-negative naive cells, the former had more hydrophobic TRB CDR3s.

About this clonotype: Its antigen is not known.

Carrying UMI labels, the TRB cDNA libraries were prepared through 5' RACE. TCRdb reprocessed the 5' RACE reads, with one entry per CDR3 protein and no DNA. With more than 70,000 distinct CDR3 sequences in the sample, the ten largest clones hold 0.55% to 0.8%. The TCR originated in a human donor in good health. Some clones in this sample may be carry-over from other donors' samples. Sequenced material: naive CXCR3+ CD8+ T cells from blood. Subset in this sample: CD45RO-CCR7+CD27+CD95- naive CD8+ T cells expressing CXCR3 (TNR3+).

CDR3 protein: CSPRGLWDTQYF. The chain uses TRBV20-1 and TRBJ2-3; without DNA, the TCRdb call of TRBD1 cannot be checked. Germline V gene sequence: CDR1 DFQATT, CDR2 SNEGSKA (reference sequence). The CDR3 consists of 12 residues.